Listed below are T cell receptor beta chains from one sample, sequenced in a study of a mutant IDH1 vaccine in newly diagnosed glioma. These receptors have no identified antigens. Profiling relied on immunoSEQ multiplex PCR, and the TCRdb table lists in-frame clones only, not all of them. The sample has some 30,000 clones, roughly 90% seen once. Specimen: PBMCs, collected from a glioma patient whose treatment included an IDH1 peptide vaccine. The source is a man aged 35-49 years with glioma. CDR3s include the opening cysteine and the closing phenylalanine or tryptophan. Fields, in order: V gene, CDR3 length, J gene, D gene, clone size, CDR3 protein, CDR3 DNA. A D gene is named only where the DNA matches it firmly. Expanded clones get a size class; other rows say once, few or many, or leave the size out.

v_gene: TRBV4-1
len: 15
j_gene: TRBJ1-5
d_gene: NA
abundance: NA
CDR3aa: CASSPPGNSNQPQHF
CDR3nt: TGCGCCAGCAGCCCGCCGGGAAATAGCAATCAGCCCCAGCATTTT

v_gene: TRBV2
len: 17
j_gene: TRBJ2-6
d_gene: TRBD1
abundance: NA
CDR3aa: CASSTDRALSGANVLTF
CDR3nt: TGTGCCAGCAGTACGGACAGGGCGCTCTCTGGGGCCAACGTCCTGACTTTC

v_gene: TRBV28
len: 11
j_gene: TRBJ1-2
d_gene: NA
abundance: NA
CDR3aa: CAAGGLHGYTF
CDR3nt: TGTGCCGCGGGGGGATTGCATGGCTACACCTTC

v_gene: TRBV4-2
len: 15
j_gene: TRBJ2-7
d_gene: TRBD2
abundance: once
CDR3aa: CASSQVQGGAGEQYF
CDR3nt: TGTGCCAGCAGCCAAGTCCAGGGAGGGGCGGGCGAGCAGTACTTC

v_gene: TRBV5-1
len: 14
j_gene: TRBJ1-4
d_gene: NA
abundance: NA
CDR3aa: CASSMTLAKEKLFF
CDR3nt: TGCGCCAGCAGCATGACCCTGGCCAAGGAAAAACTGTTTTTT

v_gene: TRBV2
len: 15
j_gene: TRBJ1-5
d_gene: NA
abundance: NA
CDR3aa: CASSEDGQRNQPQHF
CDR3nt: TGTGCCAGCAGTGAAGATGGGCAGAGGAATCAGCCCCAGCATTTT

v_gene: TRBV5-4
len: 15
j_gene: TRBJ1-3
d_gene: TRBD1
abundance: NA
CDR3aa: CASSSRTGSGNTIYF
CDR3nt: TGTGCCAGCAGCTCGCGGACAGGCTCTGGAAACACCATATATTTT

v_gene: TRBV7-9
len: 15
j_gene: TRBJ1-1
d_gene: NA
abundance: once
CDR3aa: CASSLGSWMNTEAFF
CDR3nt: TGTGCCAGCAGCTTAGGGTCGTGGATGAACACTGAAGCTTTCTTT

v_gene: TRBV6-5
len: 14
j_gene: TRBJ2-1
d_gene: TRBD1
abundance: NA
CDR3aa: CASGWTGAYNEQFF
CDR3nt: TGTGCCAGCGGATGGACAGGGGCCTACAATGAGCAGTTCTTC

v_gene: TRBV19
len: 16
j_gene: TRBJ1-1
d_gene: TRBD1
abundance: NA
CDR3aa: CASRIGTGALNTEAFF
CDR3nt: TGTGCCAGTAGAATCGGGACAGGGGCCTTGAACACTGAAGCTTTCTTT

v_gene: TRBV7-9
len: 14
j_gene: TRBJ2-2
d_gene: NA
abundance: NA
CDR3aa: CASSKGSNTGELFF
CDR3nt: TGTGCCAGCAGTAAGGGGTCAAACACCGGGGAGCTGTTTTTT

v_gene: TRBV12-5
len: 15
j_gene: TRBJ2-1
d_gene: TRBD1
abundance: NA
CDR3aa: CASGKTGTGNNEQFF
CDR3nt: TGTGCTAGTGGGAAAACCGGGACAGGCAACAATGAGCAGTTCTTC